These 22 T cell receptor beta chains were sequenced from one sample in a study of blood T cell repertoires in COVID-19. Clones were sequenced by immunoSEQ multiplex PCR, and TCRdb holds only the in-frame ones, with some missing. This sample has about 130,000 clones, with around 90% found just once. Sequencing was performed on peripheral blood. The receptors stem from a man aged 55 to 69 with COVID-19, enrolled during active disease.

This chain uses TRBV19 with TRBJ1-5; D is uncertain. Trimming left V 2 bases short and J 7 bases short, with 9 bases between. This CDR3 is 13 amino acids long. The germline gives CDR1 LNHDA, CDR2 SQIVND (reference sequence). The chain's CDR3 is CASSIFERQPQHF. The DNA of the CDR3 is TGTGCCAGTAGTATATTTGAGAGGCAGCCCCAGCATTTT.

The chain is built from TRBV10-3 and TRBJ2-7; 11 bases agree with TRBD2. CDR1 is ENHRY, CDR2 SYGVKD, per germline. The CDR3 runs 13 residues. The junction had 9 bases not matched to a gene; V was cut back by 10 bases and J by 7 bases. CDR3 in amino acids: CASGPGLAEEQYF. Written as DNA, the CDR3 is TGTGCCAGCGGACCGGGACTAGCGGAGGAGCAGTACTTC.

The V gene is TRBV9, the J gene TRBJ2-7, with TRBD1 matching 8 bases. The V gene's germline CDR1 is SGDLS and CDR2 YYNGEE. The CDR3 consists of 14 residues. Trimming cost V 4 bases and J 6 bases; bases outside gene matches: 9. CDR3 nucleotide sequence: TGTGCCAGCAGCCCGAAGCAGGGGGCAGGCGAGCAGTACTTC. Its translation is CASSPKQGAGEQYF.

The chain employs TRBV27 and TRBJ1-2, with D possibly matching TRBD1 (6 bases). CDR1 MNHEY and CDR2 SMNVEV come from the germline V gene (reference sequence). The CDR3 consists of 13 residues. Trimming took off 3 bases at V and 8 bases at J, with 13 bases between the two ends. CDR3 DNA sequence: TGTGCCAGCAGTTTCAGGGGTGCGGGCGGCTACACCTTC. Encoded protein: CASSFRGAGGYTF.

The chain combines TRBV10-3 with TRBJ2-5; 11 nucleotides agree with TRBD1. Per the germline V gene, CDR1 is ENHRY and CDR2 is SYGVKD. The V segment lost 6 bases and the J segment 4 bases; nucleotides outside the gene matches: 4. CDR3 length: 14 amino acids. The CDR3 loop reads CAIRPGQGGETQYF. Written as DNA, the CDR3 is TGTGCCATCAGACCGGGACAGGGGGGAGAGACCCAGTACTTC.

The chain links TRBV23-1 to TRBJ1-5; 7 bases line up with TRBD1. TRBV23-1 belongs to the ORF category, with a function that is uncertain. The CDR3 extends over 12 amino acids. Losses at the gene ends were 7 bases for V and 6 bases for J; bases not matched to a gene: 3. CDR3 residues: CASNRGSQPQHF. CDR3 nucleotide sequence: TGCGCCAGCAACAGGGGAAGTCAGCCCCAGCATTTT.

The V and J genes are TRBV6-6 and TRBJ2-5, with D maybe TRBD2 (6 bases). This CDR3 is 13 amino acids long. Germline values: CDR1 MNHNY, CDR2 SVGAGI (reference sequence). Trimming removed 7 bases at V and 0 bases at J, with 9 bases between. The CDR3 here is CASTWDYQETQYF. CDR3 sequence (DNA): TGTGCCAGCACCTGGGACTACCAAGAGACCCAGTACTTC.

The V and J genes are TRBV11-3 and TRBJ2-1; unclear D gene. CDR1 is SGHNT, CDR2 YENEEA, per germline. The CDR3 is made up of 12 amino acids. Trimming left V 3 bases short and J 5 bases short, with 5 bases between. CDR3 residues: CASSFGDNEQFF. The DNA for the CDR3 is TGTGCCAGCAGCTTTGGAGACAATGAGCAGTTCTTC.

The gene calls are TRBV14 and TRBJ2-1, with 8 nucleotides matching TRBD2. CDR1 is SGHDN, CDR2 FVKESK, per germline. Trimming took 1 base from V and 5 from J; bases not matched to a gene: 4. This CDR3 has 15 residues. This chain's CDR3 is CASSQGREVNNEQFF. DNA of the CDR3: TGTGCCAGCAGCCAAGGGCGGGAGGTAAACAATGAGCAGTTCTTC.

V usage is TRBV11-3 and J usage is TRBJ1-1; D ambiguous. Looked up from germline, CDR1 is SGHNT and CDR2 is YENEEA. The CDR3 sequence is 15 residues long. Deletions cut 4 bases from V and 1 base from J, with 13 bases between. CDR3 in amino acids: CASSSRSGGNTEAFF. For the CDR3, the DNA is TGTGCCAGCAGCTCCCGATCAGGTGGGAACACTGAAGCTTTCTTT.

The V and J genes are TRBV29-1 and TRBJ1-2; D remains unclear. Between the trimmed V and J ends, which lost 0 bases and 4 bases, there was a span of 15 bases. Germline V gives CDR1 SQVTM, CDR2 ANQGSEA. The CDR3 extends over 15 amino acids. CDR3: CSVEDPNSLSYGYTF. The CDR3 region has the DNA TGCAGCGTTGAAGATCCGAACAGCCTATCCTATGGCTACACCTTC.

This sequence joins TRBV30 and TRBJ1-6, with TRBD1 matching 7 bases. With 5 bases clipped from V and 0 bases from J, the junction kept 7 bases outside the gene matches. This CDR3 is 16 amino acids long. Germline CDR1 GTSNPN, CDR2 SVGIG (reference sequence). The CDR3 here is CAWHRQGSSYNSPLHF. The CDR3 DNA follows: TGTGCCTGGCATCGACAGGGAAGCTCCTATAATTCACCCCTCCACTTT. Full variable domain (rest looked up from reference TRBV30 and TRBJ1-6): SQTIHQWPATLVQPVGSPLSLECTVEGTSNPNLYWYRQAAGRGLQLLFYSVGIGQISSEVPQNLSASRPQDRQFILSSKKLLLSDSGFYLCAWHRQGSSYNSPLHFGNGTRLTVT.

J is TRBJ1-2 and V is TRBV19; 7 positions match TRBD1. CDR1 and CDR2 (germline): LNHDA, SQIVND (reference sequence). V lost 4 bases and J lost 2; bases outside the gene matches: 1. This CDR3 is built from 13 residues. CDR3 residues: CASSKGQNYGYTF. CDR3 coding DNA: TGTGCCAGTAGTAAGGGACAGAACTATGGCTACACCTTC.

The CDR3 protein is CAISAGQGAVGYTF. The DNA of the CDR3 is TGTGCCATCAGTGCCGGACAGGGGGCTGTTGGCTACACCTTC. The V and J genes are TRBV10-3 and TRBJ1-2, with 11 bases fitting TRBD1. Germline trimming cut 4 bases from V and 7 bases from J; bases unmatched to any gene: 5. The CDR3 is 14 residues long. Germline V gives CDR1 ENHRY, CDR2 SYGVKD.

This clone was observed once. This chain links TRBV11-3 with TRBJ1-4; D may be TRBD1 (6 bases). V dropped 3 bases and J dropped 8 bases, with 13 bases sitting between them. In germline, CDR1 is SGHNT, CDR2 YENEEA. The CDR3 runs 14 residues. The CDR3 DNA reads as TGTGCCAGCAGCTTGGGAGGGGGTCCGGAAAAACTGTTTTTT. This encodes CASSLGGGPEKLFF.

This chain joins TRBV30 and TRBJ1-1, with 7 positions matching TRBD1. The CDR3 contains 11 residues. CDR1 GTSNPN and CDR2 SVGIG come from the germline V gene (reference sequence). J lost 8 bases, V lost 3 bases, and 3 bases had no gene match. This CDR3 reads CAWRQGGEAFF. The CDR3 DNA reads TGTGCCTGGAGGCAAGGGGGCGAAGCTTTCTTT.

This chain links TRBV7-9 with TRBJ2-2, with a tentative D call TRBD2 (6 bases). This CDR3 comprises 17 residues. The germline V gene encodes CDR1 SEHNR and CDR2 FQNEAQ (reference sequence). Trimming took off 2 bases at V and 4 bases at J, with 17 bases between the two ends. CDR3 sequence: CASSLPHGGSGTGELFF. The CDR3, as DNA: TGTGCCAGCAGCTTACCCCATGGGGGGTCGGGCACCGGGGAGCTGTTTTTT. The variable domain in full, with the rest retrieved from reference TRBV7-9 and TRBJ2-2, is DTGVSQNPRHKITKRGQNVTFRCDPISEHNRLYWYRQTLGQGPEFLTYFQNEAQLEKSRLLSDRFSAERPKGSFSTLEIQRTEQGDSAMYLCASSLPHGGSGTGELFFGEGSRLTVL.

CDR3 nucleotide sequence: TGCGCCAGCAGCTTGCCCGGGAATGGCTACACCTTC. Its translation is CASSLPGNGYTF. The chain is built from TRBV5-1 and TRBJ1-2; D uncertain. This CDR3 has 12 residues. Deletions cut 1 base from V and 6 bases from J, with 7 bases between. Germline V gene lookup returns CDR1 SGHRS and CDR2 YFSETQ.

The chain links TRBV7-6 to TRBJ1-1, with 7 bases identical to TRBD1. J gave up 4 bases and V 4 bases, and 9 bases lay outside the gene matches. Germline V gene sequence: CDR1 SGHVS, CDR2 FNYEAQ. The CDR3 runs to 15 residues. The CDR3 sequence: CASSYLTGKGTEAFF. The DNA for the CDR3 is TGTGCCAGCAGCTACCTGACAGGGAAGGGCACTGAAGCTTTCTTT.

The chain employs TRBV19 and TRBJ2-3; D is ambiguous. Germline CDR1 and CDR2: LNHDA and SQIVND (reference sequence). The CDR3 is 16 amino acids. V shed 0 bases and J shed 6 bases, with 16 bases lying between them. CDR3 nucleotides: TGTGCCAGTAGTATAGATCTAGGCGGCAGCCCGGATACGCAGTATTTT. Residues: CASSIDLGGSPDTQYF.

This clone was detected only once. This rearrangement joins TRBV28 to TRBJ1-5, with 8 bases that match TRBD1. With V trimmed by 5 bases and J by 6 bases, 9 bases remained unmatched. The length of the CDR3 is 15 residues. CDR1 MDHEN and CDR2 SYDVKM come from the germline V gene. The CDR3 DNA reads as TGTGCCAGCAGTAAAATCGGACAGGGCGGTCAGCCCCAGCATTTT. Translating it yields CASSKIGQGGQPQHF.

The V call is TRBV13, the J call TRBJ2-7; 7 bases map to TRBD1. V dropped 4 bases and J dropped 2; count of bases not matched to a gene: 8. Germline V gene lookup returns CDR1 PRHDT and CDR2 FYEKMQ (reference sequence). This CDR3 has 15 residues. CDR3 in amino acids: CASSSNRGRTYEQYF. CDR3 bases: TGTGCCAGCAGCTCTAACAGGGGAAGGACCTACGAGCAGTACTTC.